A selection of T cell receptor beta chains follows, all from one sample in a study of blood T cell repertoires in COVID-19. The protocol was immunoSEQ multiplex PCR, while the TCRdb copy is restricted to in-frame clones and leaves out a portion. The sample lists about 320,000 clones, 85% occurring once. Sample: peripheral blood. These receptors all come from a human donor in a cohort sampled during active COVID-19. Each CDR3 is given with its conserved first and last residue. Where a row states a size, it is once, few, many or the class of an expanded clone; other rows omit it.

clone size: -; V gene: TRBV19; J gene: TRBJ1-5; CDR3 protein: CASSILDSYQPQHF
clone size: -; V gene: TRBV12-3/TRBV12-4; J gene: TRBJ1-2; CDR3 protein: CASIDRQLYGYTF
clone size: -; V gene: TRBV7-9; J gene: TRBJ1-4; CDR3 protein: CASSLTLGTVEKLFF
clone size: once; V gene: TRBV28; J gene: TRBJ2-1; CDR3 protein: CASSGGALDNEQFF
clone size: once; V gene: TRBV2; J gene: TRBJ1-2; CDR3 protein: CASSPRQGDAYGYTF
clone size: -; V gene: TRBV5-1; J gene: TRBJ2-7; CDR3 protein: CASSLSTGQSYEQYF
clone size: few; V gene: TRBV4-2; J gene: TRBJ1-2; CDR3 protein: CASSQDSWGQPYGYTF
clone size: -; V gene: TRBV3-1/TRBV3-2; J gene: TRBJ2-7; CDR3 protein: CASSQDLLRDQYF
clone size: -; V gene: TRBV29-1; J gene: TRBJ1-1; CDR3 protein: CSVGQGGDTEAFF
clone size: -; V gene: TRBV10-3; J gene: TRBJ2-7; CDR3 protein: CAISESRDEQYF
clone size: -; V gene: TRBV27; J gene: TRBJ1-2; CDR3 protein: CASRTALAGDLNYGYTF
clone size: -; V gene: TRBV27; J gene: TRBJ2-1; CDR3 protein: CASSLTTSLTNEQFF
clone size: -; V gene: TRBV12-3/TRBV12-4; J gene: TRBJ2-1; CDR3 protein: CASRGRGEQFF
clone size: -; V gene: TRBV19; J gene: TRBJ2-2; CDR3 protein: CASSGGPANTGELFF
clone size: -; V gene: TRBV7-8; J gene: TRBJ1-2; CDR3 protein: CASSPLGPYGYTF
clone size: -; V gene: TRBV2; J gene: TRBJ2-7; CDR3 protein: CASRTGLGHNEQYF